The next 3 T cell receptor beta chains were all read from a single sample in a study of blood T cells in healthy people across ages. Next came a second PCR, run for roughly 6 to 11 cycles, which used a sample-barcoded 5' primer along with a J-beta primer mix. TCRdb used MiXCR to reprocess the 5' RACE reads, holding one entry per CDR3 protein. The sample carries nearly 800,000 distinct CDR3 sequences, around 50% recorded once. Specimen: blood. The receptor set was obtained from a man aged 35-49 years in good health.

The chain links TRBV7-8 to TRBJ2-4; the match to TRBD2 covers 13 bases. The J call could be wrong; TRBJ2-5 is a better fit for the DNA end. This CDR3 comprises 14 residues. Germline CDR1 is SGHVS and CDR2 is FQNEAQ. The CDR3 loop is CASSLGLAGTTQYF. The DNA of the CDR3 is TGTGCCAGCAGCTTGGGACTAGCGGGAACGACCCAGTACTTC.

This chain uses TRBV20-1 with TRBJ1-2; no definite D call. Trimming pared 6 bases from V and 3 bases from J, leaving 8 bases between. The CDR3 spans 11 residues. Germline values: CDR1 DFQATT, CDR2 SNEGSKA (reference sequence). CDR3 sequence reads: CSAQEDYGYTF. DNA of the CDR3: TGCAGTGCCCAAGAGGACTATGGCTACACCTTC.

This clonotype has a handful of counts. CDR3 DNA sequence: TGTGCCAGCAGCCTAAACAGCGGGAGGGCACGTGAGCAGTTCTTC. Its translation is CASSLNSGRAREQFF. The chain joins TRBV4-2 to TRBJ2-1, with 10 positions matching TRBD2. The CDR3 totals 15 residues. V lost 4 bases to trimming and J lost 9 bases; unmatched junction nucleotides: 9. Germline values: CDR1 LGHNA, CDR2 YNFKEQ.